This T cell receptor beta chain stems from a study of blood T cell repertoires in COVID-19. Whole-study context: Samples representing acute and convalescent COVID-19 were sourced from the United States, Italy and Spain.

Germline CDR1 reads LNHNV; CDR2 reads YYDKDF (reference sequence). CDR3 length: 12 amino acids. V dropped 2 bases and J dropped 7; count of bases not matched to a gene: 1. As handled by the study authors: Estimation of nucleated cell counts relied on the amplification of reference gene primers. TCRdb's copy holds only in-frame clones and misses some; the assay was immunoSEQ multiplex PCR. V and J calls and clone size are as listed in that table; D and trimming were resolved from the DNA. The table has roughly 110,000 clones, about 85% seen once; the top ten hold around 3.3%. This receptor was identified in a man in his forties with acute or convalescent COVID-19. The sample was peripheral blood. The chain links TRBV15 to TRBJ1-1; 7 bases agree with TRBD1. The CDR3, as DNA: TGTGCCACCAGCAGAAGGGACAGTGAAGCTTTCTTT. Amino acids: CATSRRDSEAFF.